These T cell receptor beta chains were read from a single sample in a study of beta chain features in type 1 diabetes. The data were produced by immunoSEQ multiplex PCR, yet TCRdb's version contains in-frame clones alone and is incomplete. The top ten hold 0.03% to 0.04% of the sample, which has 350,000 to 450,000 clones, approximately 14% seen once. Sequenced material: naive CD4+ T cells from blood. The receptors stem from a man aged 30 to 45 in good health. CDR3s include the opening cysteine and the closing phenylalanine or tryptophan. Each record gives: D gene, clone size, J gene, V gene, CDR3 DNA, CDR3 protein. The D gene is left open where the match is weak. A clone size is listed for some rows: how often the clone was seen (once, few, many), or a class if it is expanded.

TRBD2 | - | TRBJ2-2 | TRBV7-2 | TGTGCCAGCAGCTTAGCGTGGGTAGCGGGAGCGAATCCCGGGGAGCTGTTTTTT | CASSLAWVAGANPGELFF
- | few | TRBJ1-6 | TRBV15 | TGTGCCACCAGCAAGGCCCGGGCGGATCATCCCCTCCACTTT | CATSKARADHPLHF
- | few | TRBJ2-2 | TRBV9 | TGTGCCAGCAGCGTAGCTGTGGTAGGGGACACCGGGGAGCTGTTTTTT | CASSVAVVGDTGELFF
- | - | TRBJ2-7 | TRBV20-1 | TGCAGTGCTACGGGGGCGGGAGAGCAGTACTTC | CSATGAGEQYF
- | - | TRBJ2-7 | TRBV27 | TGTGCCAGCAGCCCCCTCGGGGAATCCTACGAGCAGTACTTC | CASSPLGESYEQYF
TRBD2 | - | TRBJ2-3 | TRBV7-2 | TGTGCCAGCAGCTTAGGGGCGGGGGGACCCCTTACGCAGTATTTT | CASSLGAGGPLTQYF
- | - | TRBJ2-7 | TRBV19 | TGTGCCAGTAGTATGGGGGACTACGAGCAGTACTTC | CASSMGDYEQYF
- | - | TRBJ1-2 | TRBV10-3 | TGTGCCATCAGTGAGACTTTCGGGACGCGGGGTCGCTACACCTTC | CAISETFGTRGRYTF
TRBD1 | - | TRBJ2-1 | TRBV9 | TGTGCCAGCAGCGCCGGACAGGGGTTCTACAATGAGCAGTTCTTC | CASSAGQGFYNEQFF
- | many | TRBJ2-5 | TRBV29-1 | TGCAGCGGAGCTTACACAGCACAAGAGACCCAGTACTTC | CSGAYTAQETQYF
- | - | TRBJ2-3 | TRBV7-2 | TGTGCCAGCAGCGGTGGGTGGCTACGACAAGGAGATACGCAGTATTTT | CASSGGWLRQGDTQYF
- | - | TRBJ2-5 | TRBV7-9 | TGTGCCAGCAGCTTGGCCGTTACCGAGACCCAGTACTTC | CASSLAVTETQYF
- | few | TRBJ1-2 | TRBV7-2 | TGTGCCAGCAGCTCCCAGGTGGGGGTTCACTATGGCTACACCTTC | CASSSQVGVHYGYTF
- | - | TRBJ2-1 | TRBV30 | TGTGCCTGGACGCGCGGGCGCTCCTACAATGAGCAGTTCTTC | CAWTRGRSYNEQFF
- | - | TRBJ2-3 | TRBV7-8 | TGTGCCAGCAGCTTAATTGGCGGGAACACAGATACGCAGTATTTT | CASSLIGGNTDTQYF
- | - | TRBJ1-1 | TRBV5-1 | TGCGCCAGCAGCTCAGGGAGAGTGAACACTGAAGCTTTCTTT | CASSSGRVNTEAFF
- | - | TRBJ2-5 | TRBV30 | TGTGCCTGGAGTGTAAGAGAGACCCAGTACTTC | CAWSVRETQYF
TRBD2 | few | TRBJ2-3 | TRBV7-6 | TGTGCCAGCAGCCGCCCCAGCGGGGGGGCCTTAGATACGCAGTATTTT | CASSRPSGGALDTQYF
- | - | TRBJ1-2 | TRBV28 | TGTGCCAGCACCCGCCATGTAAACTATGGCTACACCTTC | CASTRHVNYGYTF
- | - | TRBJ2-6 | TRBV4-1 | TGCGCCAGCAGCCAAGTACACTCTGGGGCCAACGTCCTGACTTTC | CASSQVHSGANVLTF
TRBD1 | - | TRBJ1-6 | TRBV7-2 | TGTGCCAGCAGTCCTCGCTTGGGACAGGGGAATTCACCCCTCCACTTT | CASSPRLGQGNSPLHF
- | few | TRBJ2-5 | TRBV29-1 | TGCAGCGTTCGGTTTGGACAAGAGACCCAGTACTTC | CSVRFGQETQYF
TRBD2 | - | TRBJ2-1 | TRBV7-7 | TGTGCCAGCAGCCCTGGGACTAGCGGACCCAATGAGCAGTTCTTC | CASSPGTSGPNEQFF
- | - | TRBJ2-6 | TRBV2 | TGTGCCAGCAGTGAAGCGCGTGAGCCCGGGGCCAACGTCCTGACTTTC | CASSEAREPGANVLTF
- | - | TRBJ2-7 | TRBV10-3 | TGTGCCATCAGTGAATTCAAGGCGCTCAGGAACTACGAGCAGTACTTC | CAISEFKALRNYEQYF
- | few | TRBJ1-1 | TRBV25-1 | TGTGCCAGCAGGAAAACGGGGGCGTGGTGGGCTTTCTTT | CASRKTGAWWAFF
- | - | TRBJ2-3 | TRBV13 | TGTGCCAGCAGCCCAGACCCCCAGGGAACAGATACGCAGTATTTT | CASSPDPQGTDTQYF
- | few | TRBJ2-1 | TRBV7-2 | TGTGCCAGCAGCTTAGCCAGTGGGGGGCCTTACAATGAGCAGTTCTTC | CASSLASGGPYNEQFF
- | few | TRBJ2-3 | TRBV5-1 | TGCGCCAGCAGCTCTAACACAGATACGCAGTATTTT | CASSSNTDTQYF
TRBD1 | few | TRBJ1-2 | TRBV7-6 | TGTGCCAGCAGGGGGACAGGAGTATATGGCTACACCTTC | CASRGTGVYGYTF
TRBD2 | few | TRBJ2-4 | TRBV4-2 | TGTGCCAGCAGCCAAGGTTCCGGACTAGCGGATACGAAAAACATTCAGTACTTC | CASSQGSGLADTKNIQYF
- | - | TRBJ1-2 | TRBV7-6 | TGTGCCAGCAGCCCATCAGGGCCCCAGGATGGCTACACCTTC | CASSPSGPQDGYTF
- | - | TRBJ2-4 | TRBV9 | TGTGCCAGCAGCGTAGGAAACGGGGACAAAAACATTCAGTACTTC | CASSVGNGDKNIQYF
- | few | TRBJ1-2 | TRBV2 | TGTGCCAGTGATACAGATAACTATGGCTACACCTTC | CASDTDNYGYTF
- | few | TRBJ2-3 | TRBV6-4 | TGTGCCAGCAGTGACTCCCTGGCTAGCACAGATACGCAGTATTTT | CASSDSLASTDTQYF
TRBD2 | few | TRBJ2-5 | TRBV19 | TGTGCCAGTAGTCGGACTAGCGGGAGAGTCGGAGAGACCCAGTACTTC | CASSRTSGRVGETQYF
- | few | TRBJ2-2 | TRBV18 | TGTGCCAGCTCAGCGAACACCGGGGAGCTGTTTTTT | CASSANTGELFF
- | - | TRBJ2-5 | TRBV5-1 | TGCGCCAGCAGCTTGGAGCGGACCCAGTACTTC | CASSLERTQYF
- | - | TRBJ2-7 | TRBV4-1 | TGCGCCAGCAGCCAAGATTCTCGAGCAGGGTCTACCTACGAGCAGTACTTC | CASSQDSRAGSTYEQYF
TRBD1 | few | TRBJ2-1 | TRBV15 | TGTGCCACCAGCAGAGCCACAGGGGGTTCCTACAATGAGCAGTTCTTC | CATSRATGGSYNEQFF
TRBD2 | - | TRBJ2-3 | TRBV7-8 | TGTGCCAGCAGCCGGATAGCGGGGGGGCCGGGTCTCCGGTATTTT | CASSRIAGGPGLRYF
- | - | TRBJ2-6 | TRBV5-6 | TGTGCCAGCAGCTTGCTTACTGGGGCCAACGTCCTGACTTTC | CASSLLTGANVLTF
- | few | TRBJ1-5 | TRBV7-2 | TGTGCCAGCTCCGACAGGCCCAATCAGCCCCAGCATTTT | CASSDRPNQPQHF
- | few | TRBJ2-5 | TRBV7-2 | TGTGCCAGCAGCTTTAAAGGGGCGAAGACCCAGTACTTC | CASSFKGAKTQYF
- | - | TRBJ2-3 | TRBV29-1 | TGCAGCTTCGTTAGCGGCCGCACAGATACGCAGTATTTT | CSFVSGRTDTQYF
TRBD1 | - | TRBJ2-7 | TRBV11-3 | TGTGCCAGCAGCTTAGAGCTGACAGGGGTGGACGAGCAGTACTTC | CASSLELTGVDEQYF
- | - | TRBJ1-1 | TRBV30 | TGTGCCTGGAGTGACAACACTGAAGCTTTCTTT | CAWSDNTEAFF
- | few | TRBJ2-2 | TRBV10-3 | TGTGCCATCAGTGAGTTGGGCGAAGGCACCGGGGAGCTGTTTTTT | CAISELGEGTGELFF
- | few | TRBJ2-3 | TRBV30 | TGTGCCTGGGTACTCGGGAGCACAGATACGCAGTATTTT | CAWVLGSTDTQYF
- | - | TRBJ2-1 | TRBV29-1 | TGCAGCGTCGACTGGAAGAGGGCGGGTGAGCAGTTCTTC | CSVDWKRAGEQFF
- | - | TRBJ2-3 | TRBV7-2 | TGTGCCAGCAGCTCATGGGTTGGGAGCACAGATACGCAGTATTTT | CASSSWVGSTDTQYF
TRBD2 | - | TRBJ2-1 | TRBV7-8 | TGTGCCAGCAGCTTAACCCTAGCGGGAGGCCACGGGTCCTACAATGAGCAGTTCTTC | CASSLTLAGGHGSYNEQFF
TRBD2 | - | TRBJ2-1 | TRBV30 | TGTGCCTGGAGTGACCGGACTAGGCAGTTCTTC | CAWSDRTRQFF
- | - | TRBJ2-3 | TRBV1 | TGCACCAGCAGCCCCCCTAAGGGGCCCCGGGTAGGAGATACGCAGTATTTT | CTSSPPKGPRVGDTQYF
- | many | TRBJ1-1 | TRBV4-3 | TGCGCCAGCAGCCAAGATCGGGACCGTGAAGCTTTCTTT | CASSQDRDREAFF